These 20 T cell receptor beta chains originate from one sample sequenced in a study of blood T cell repertoires in COVID-19. Sequenced by immunoSEQ multiplex PCR; TCRdb stores in-frame clones only, minus some. The sample carries over 150,000 clones, around 80% recorded once. The specimen sequenced was PBMCs or T cells enriched from blood (not recorded which). The receptors derive from an older woman who had recovered from COVID-19.

This clone is a singleton in its sample. This chain joins TRBV19 and TRBJ2-4; D may be TRBD1 (5 bases). This CDR3 spans 15 amino acids. With 4 bases removed from V and 0 bases from J, the gap between germline ends came to 10 bases. CDR1 is LNHDA and CDR2 is SQIVND in the germline V gene (reference sequence). CDR3 residues: CASSTPGLAKNIQYF. In DNA form, the CDR3 reads TGTGCCAGTAGTACCCCAGGGCTAGCCAAAAACATTCAGTACTTC.

This chain links TRBV19 with TRBJ2-3, with TRBD1 matching 9 bases. Germline loops: CDR1 LNHDA, CDR2 SQIVND (reference sequence). Unmatched junction bases numbered 13, after V lost 6 bases and J lost 0 bases. CDR3 length: 18 amino acids. In DNA, the CDR3 is TGTGCCAGTAGCCTCTACAGGGGGCGAGGGGTGAGCACAGATACGCAGTATTTT. Translating it yields CASSLYRGRGVSTDTQYF.

The V call is TRBV6-5, the J call TRBJ2-7, with D possibly matching TRBD2 (6 bases). Trimming removed 11 bases from V and 0 bases from J, with 14 bases in between. The length of the CDR3 is 13 residues. Germline assignment: CDR1 MNHEY and CDR2 SVGAGI. CDR3 sequence: CAVGDGSSYEQYF. The CDR3 nucleotides are TGTGCCGTCGGGGACGGGAGCTCCTACGAGCAGTACTTC.

This chain uses TRBV5-1 with TRBJ1-1; 7 bases line up with TRBD1. Trimming took 0 bases from V and 4 from J; bases not matched to a gene: 6. The CDR3 extends over 15 amino acids. Germline V gene lookup returns CDR1 SGHRS and CDR2 YFSETQ. CDR3 DNA: TGCGCCAGCAGCTTGGCTCAGGGGGTGAGCACTGAAGCTTTCTTT. Residues: CASSLAQGVSTEAFF.

The V gene is TRBV12-3 or TRBV12-4, the J gene TRBJ2-5, with D unclear. CDR3 length: 13 residues. Trimming cost V 2 bases and J 6 bases, with 10 bases left between them. The CDR3 is CASSLTVVKTQYF. As DNA, the CDR3 is TGTGCCAGCAGTTTAACGGTAGTTAAGACCCAGTACTTC.

The chain recombines TRBV6-5 with TRBJ1-6; D is undetermined. The CDR3 runs to 15 residues. The germline gives CDR1 MNHEY, CDR2 SVGAGI. The V and J ends lost 5 bases and 8 bases respectively, with 16 bases between them. Here the CDR3 DNA reads TGTGCCAGCAGTACGAGGACTCCCAGAGATTCACCCCTCCACTTT. It translates to CASSTRTPRDSPLHF.

The V call is TRBV10-2, the J call TRBJ2-5; 7 bases line up with TRBD2. The germline V gene has CDR1 WSHSY and CDR2 SAAADI. The CDR3 loop spans 16 amino acids. Trimming took 3 bases from V and 2 from J; bases not matched to a gene: 9. CDR3 DNA sequence: TGCGCCAGCAGTGACTATAGCCTAGCGGCACAAGAGACCCAGTACTTC. Its protein product is CASSDYSLAAQETQYF.

The chain has TRBV11-2 and TRBJ1-4; D unclear. This CDR3 is 15 amino acids long. Deletions cut 3 bases from V and 0 bases from J, with 8 bases between. CDR1 SGHAT and CDR2 FQNNGV come from the germline V gene. CDR3 DNA: TGTGCCAGCAGCTTTAGCTATTCAACTAATGAAAAACTGTTTTTT. Translation: CASSFSYSTNEKLFF.

The sample holds many counts of this clone. The gene calls are TRBV24-1 and TRBJ2-1; 11 bases map to TRBD2. V lost 2 bases, J lost 6 bases, and 2 bases stayed unmatched. Germline V CDR1 and CDR2: KGHDR, SFDVKD. There are 15 residues in the CDR3. The CDR3 DNA follows: TGTGCCACCAGTGATTATAGCGGGGGGGCCAATGAGCAGTTCTTC. This codes for CATSDYSGGANEQFF.

In this sample, this clone turned up once. The chain is built from TRBV12-1 and TRBJ1-2; TRBD1, the D gene given by the table, was not confirmed from the DNA. TRBV12-1 has pseudogene status. The CDR3 extends over 16 amino acids. The DNA for the CDR3 is TGTGCCAGCAGCGACACACGAACAGGCGGAGCCTATGGCTACACCTTC. Translated, it gives CASSDTRTGGAYGYTF.

There are many counts of this clone. The chain links TRBV19 to TRBJ1-1, with D maybe TRBD1 (5 bases). Germline V gene data show CDR1 as LNHDA and CDR2 as SQIVND (reference sequence). Trimming shortened V by 2 bases and J by 2 bases, and 9 bases separated the two germline ends. CDR3 length: 14 amino acids. The CDR3: CASSIRQINTEAFF. The CDR3 DNA reads as TGTGCCAGTAGTATAAGACAGATCAACACTGAAGCTTTCTTT.

This clone appeared a single time. V usage is TRBV27 and J usage is TRBJ2-7, with 9 bases aligning to TRBD1. The trim removed 8 bases at V and 5 bases at J, leaving 10 bases unmatched. Germline V gene sequence: CDR1 MNHEY, CDR2 SMNVEV (reference sequence). This CDR3 contains 14 residues. The CDR3 sequence: CASGLDRGKNEQYF. DNA of the CDR3: TGTGCCAGCGGCTTGGACAGGGGAAAAAACGAGCAGTACTTC.

In its sample, this clone was seen a few times. The chain carries TRBV9 and TRBJ2-3, with D tentatively TRBD2 (6 bases). Germline-derived CDR1 and CDR2 are SGDLS and YYNGEE. V lost 1 base, J lost 3 bases, and 18 bases lay in between. The CDR3 extends over 17 amino acids. The CDR3, as DNA: TGTGCCAGCAGCGTACCTTACACCGGGACTGATACAGATACGCAGTATTTT. Translation: CASSVPYTGTDTDTQYF.

This chain links TRBV9 with TRBJ2-3; TRBD2 matches 10 bases. V shed 4 bases, J shed 4 bases, and the junction held 9 bases outside the gene matches. Germline V gene lookup returns CDR1 SGDLS and CDR2 YYNGEE. CDR3 size: 16 residues. The CDR3 protein is CASSQQSGGVSDTQYF. The CDR3, as DNA: TGTGCCAGCAGCCAACAGAGCGGGGGGGTTTCAGATACGCAGTATTTT.

The chain recombines TRBV18 with TRBJ2-7; 10 bases are a match to TRBD1. In germline, CDR1 is KGHSH, CDR2 LQKENI. The CDR3 is made up of 15 amino acids. Trimming took 6 bases from V and 2 from J; bases not matched to a gene: 7. Here the CDR3 DNA reads TGTGCCAGCTCGGATAGGACAGGGGGTACCTACGAGCAGTACTTC. Encoded protein: CASSDRTGGTYEQYF.

The chain joins TRBV18 to TRBJ2-3; D may be TRBD2 (6 bases). CDR3 length equals 16 residues. V was trimmed by 0 bases and J by 1 base, leaving 11 bases between them. Looked up from germline, CDR1 is KGHSH and CDR2 is LQKENI. CDR3: CASSPPGGARTDTQYF. The CDR3 nucleotides are TGTGCCAGCTCACCACCGGGCGGGGCACGCACAGATACGCAGTATTTT.

V and J are TRBV6-6 and TRBJ1-2; TRBD1 matches at 7 bases. Germline CDR1 reads MNHNY; CDR2 reads SVGAGI (reference sequence). V shed 4 bases and J 1 base; nucleotides not matched to a gene: 3. The CDR3 runs to 14 residues. The CDR3 sequence: CASSSTGVNYGYTF. The CDR3, as DNA: TGTGCCAGCAGTTCCACAGGGGTTAACTATGGCTACACCTTC.

V is TRBV29-1 and J is TRBJ1-1; TRBD1 might be the D (5 bases). Trimming removed 4 bases from V and 7 bases from J, with 13 bases in between. The CDR3 spans 12 residues. Germline V lookup: CDR1 SQVTM, CDR2 ANQGSEA. The CDR3 loop is CSVVGGDGEAFF. In nucleotides, the CDR3 is TGCAGCGTTGTTGGAGGGGATGGTGAAGCTTTCTTT. Filled out from reference TRBV29-1 and TRBJ1-1, the complete variable domain reads SAVISQKPSRDICQRGTSLTIQCQVDSQVTMMFWYRQQPGQSLTLIATANQGSEATYESGFVIDKFPISRPNLTFSTLTVSNMSPEDSSIYLCSVVGGDGEAFFGQGTRLTVV.

The chain carries TRBV7-8 and TRBJ1-6; D gene unclear. V was trimmed by 4 bases and J by 5 bases, leaving 9 bases between them. The CDR3 extends over 14 amino acids. The germline gives CDR1 SGHVS, CDR2 FQNEAQ. In DNA, the CDR3 is TGTGCCAGCAGCTCAGGCTATGATAATTCACCCCTCCACTTT. Its translation: CASSSGYDNSPLHF.

V and J are TRBV6-5 and TRBJ2-3, with 8 bases identical to TRBD1. The CDR3 covers 15 residues. Germline-derived CDR1 and CDR2 are MNHEY and SVGAGI. V was pared by 6 bases and J by 4 bases, with 9 bases of the junction left unmatched. CDR3: CASSDRGDMADTQYF. Here the CDR3 DNA reads TGTGCCAGCAGCGACAGGGGCGATATGGCAGATACGCAGTATTTT.